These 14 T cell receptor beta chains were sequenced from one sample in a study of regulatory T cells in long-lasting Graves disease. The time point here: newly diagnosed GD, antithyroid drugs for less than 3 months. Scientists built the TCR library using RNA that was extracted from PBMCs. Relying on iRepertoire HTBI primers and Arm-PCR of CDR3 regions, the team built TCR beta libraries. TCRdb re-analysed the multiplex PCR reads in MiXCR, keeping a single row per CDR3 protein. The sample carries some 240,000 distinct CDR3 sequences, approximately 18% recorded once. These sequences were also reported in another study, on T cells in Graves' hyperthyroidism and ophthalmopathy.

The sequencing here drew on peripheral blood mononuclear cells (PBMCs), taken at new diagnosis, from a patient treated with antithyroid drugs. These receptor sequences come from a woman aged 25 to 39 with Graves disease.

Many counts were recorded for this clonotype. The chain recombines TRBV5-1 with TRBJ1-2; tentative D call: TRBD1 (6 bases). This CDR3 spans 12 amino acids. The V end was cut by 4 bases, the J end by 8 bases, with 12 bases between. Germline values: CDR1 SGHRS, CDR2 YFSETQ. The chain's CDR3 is CASSAQGLGYTF. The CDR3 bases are TGCGCCAGCAGCGCACAGGGTTTAGGCTACACCTTC.

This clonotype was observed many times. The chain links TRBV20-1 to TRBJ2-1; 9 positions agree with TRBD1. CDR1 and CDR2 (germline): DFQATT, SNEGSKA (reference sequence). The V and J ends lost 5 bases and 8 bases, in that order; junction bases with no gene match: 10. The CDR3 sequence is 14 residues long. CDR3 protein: CSADRGRSRDEQFF. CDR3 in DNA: TGCAGTGCTGACAGGGGGAGGTCGAGGGATGAGCAGTTCTTC.

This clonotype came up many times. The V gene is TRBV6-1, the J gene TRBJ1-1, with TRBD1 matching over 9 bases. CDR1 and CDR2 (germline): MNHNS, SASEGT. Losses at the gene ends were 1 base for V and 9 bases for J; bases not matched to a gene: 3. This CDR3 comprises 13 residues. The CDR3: CASSEEQGAKAFF. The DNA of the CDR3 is TGTGCCAGCAGTGAAGAACAGGGGGCAAAAGCTTTCTTT.

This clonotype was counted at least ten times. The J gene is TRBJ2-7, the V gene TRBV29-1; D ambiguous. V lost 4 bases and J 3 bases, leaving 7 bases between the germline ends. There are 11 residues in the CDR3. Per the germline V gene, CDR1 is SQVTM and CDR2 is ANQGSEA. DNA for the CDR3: TGCAGCGTTGTAGGTCACTACGAGCAGTACTTC. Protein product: CSVVGHYEQYF.

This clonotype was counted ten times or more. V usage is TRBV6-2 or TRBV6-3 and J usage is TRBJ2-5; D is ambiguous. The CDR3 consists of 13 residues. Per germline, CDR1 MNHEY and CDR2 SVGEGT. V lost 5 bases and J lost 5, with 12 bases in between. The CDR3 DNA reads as TGTGCCAGCAGTGAGAAAAAGAGGGAGACCCAGTACTTC. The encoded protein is CASSEKKRETQYF.

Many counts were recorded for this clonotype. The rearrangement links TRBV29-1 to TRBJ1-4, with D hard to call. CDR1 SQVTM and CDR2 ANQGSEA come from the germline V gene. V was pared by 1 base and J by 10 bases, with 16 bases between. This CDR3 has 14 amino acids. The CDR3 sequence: CSVEAPPAAGKLFF. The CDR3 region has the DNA TGCAGCGTTGAAGCCCCTCCCGCGGCCGGAAAACTGTTTTTT. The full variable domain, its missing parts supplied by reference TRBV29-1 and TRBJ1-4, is SAVISQKPSRDICQRGTSLTIQCQVDSQVTMMFWYRQQPGQSLTLIATANQGSEATYESGFVIDKFPISRPNLTFSTLTVSNMSPEDSSIYLCSVEAPPAAGKLFFGSGTQLSVL.

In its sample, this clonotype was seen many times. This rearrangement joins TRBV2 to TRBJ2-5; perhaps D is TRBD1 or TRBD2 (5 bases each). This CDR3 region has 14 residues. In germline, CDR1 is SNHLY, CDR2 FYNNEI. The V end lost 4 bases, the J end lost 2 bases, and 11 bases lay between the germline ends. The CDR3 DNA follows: TGTGCCAGCAGTGGCCGGGACGGACAAGAGACCCAGTACTTC. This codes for CASSGRDGQETQYF.

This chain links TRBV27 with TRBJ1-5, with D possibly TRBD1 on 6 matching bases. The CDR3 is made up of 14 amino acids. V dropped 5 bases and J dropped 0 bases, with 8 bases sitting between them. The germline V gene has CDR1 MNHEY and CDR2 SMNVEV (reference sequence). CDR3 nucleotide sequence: TGTGCCAGCAGTCTGGGGGCTAGCAATCAGCCCCAGCATTTT. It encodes CASSLGASNQPQHF.

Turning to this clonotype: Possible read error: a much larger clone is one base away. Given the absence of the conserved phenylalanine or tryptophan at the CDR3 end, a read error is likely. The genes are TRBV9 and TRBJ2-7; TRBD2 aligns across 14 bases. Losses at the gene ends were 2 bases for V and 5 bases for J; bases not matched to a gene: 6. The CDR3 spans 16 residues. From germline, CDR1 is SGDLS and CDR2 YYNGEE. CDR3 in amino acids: CASSVGEGLAGDEQYL. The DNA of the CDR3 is TGTGCCAGCAGCGTGGGGGAGGGACTAGCGGGAGACGAGCAGTACCTC.

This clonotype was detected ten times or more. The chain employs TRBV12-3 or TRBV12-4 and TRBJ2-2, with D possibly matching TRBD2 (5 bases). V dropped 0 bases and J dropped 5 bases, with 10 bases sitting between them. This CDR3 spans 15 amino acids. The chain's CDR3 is CASSLAGDPTGELFF. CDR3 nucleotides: TGTGCCAGCAGTTTAGCGGGAGATCCTACCGGGGAGCTGTTTTTT.

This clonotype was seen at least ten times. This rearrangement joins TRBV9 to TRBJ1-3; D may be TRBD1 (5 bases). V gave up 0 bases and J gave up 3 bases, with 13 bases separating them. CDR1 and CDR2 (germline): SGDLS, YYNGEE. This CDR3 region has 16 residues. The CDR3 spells CASSVAGHKNGNTIYF. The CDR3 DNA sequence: TGTGCCAGCAGCGTAGCCGGACACAAAAATGGAAACACCATATATTTT.

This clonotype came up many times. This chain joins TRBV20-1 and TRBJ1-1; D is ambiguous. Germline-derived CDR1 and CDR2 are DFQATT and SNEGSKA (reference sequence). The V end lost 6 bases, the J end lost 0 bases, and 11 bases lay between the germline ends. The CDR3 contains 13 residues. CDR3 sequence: CSAQQRLNTEAFF. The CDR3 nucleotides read TGCAGTGCCCAACAGAGATTGAACACTGAAGCTTTCTTT.

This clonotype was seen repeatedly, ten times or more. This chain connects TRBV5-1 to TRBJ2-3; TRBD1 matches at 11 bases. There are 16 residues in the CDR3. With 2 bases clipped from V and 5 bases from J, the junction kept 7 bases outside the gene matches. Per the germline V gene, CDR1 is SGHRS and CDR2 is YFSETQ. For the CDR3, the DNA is TGCGCCAGCAGCTTTACCGGGACAGGGGGAGGAGATACGCAGTATTTT. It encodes CASSFTGTGGGDTQYF.

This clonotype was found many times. The CDR3, as DNA: TGTGCCAGCATCCAGACCGCCCTTCAGCCCCAGCATTTT. Its translation is CASIQTALQPQHF. The V gene is TRBV28, the J gene TRBJ1-5; D gene ambiguous. CDR1 and CDR2 from the germline V gene are MDHEN and SYDVKM. The V gene lost 7 bases and the J gene lost 6 bases, with 13 bases spanning the gap. The CDR3 sequence is 13 residues long.